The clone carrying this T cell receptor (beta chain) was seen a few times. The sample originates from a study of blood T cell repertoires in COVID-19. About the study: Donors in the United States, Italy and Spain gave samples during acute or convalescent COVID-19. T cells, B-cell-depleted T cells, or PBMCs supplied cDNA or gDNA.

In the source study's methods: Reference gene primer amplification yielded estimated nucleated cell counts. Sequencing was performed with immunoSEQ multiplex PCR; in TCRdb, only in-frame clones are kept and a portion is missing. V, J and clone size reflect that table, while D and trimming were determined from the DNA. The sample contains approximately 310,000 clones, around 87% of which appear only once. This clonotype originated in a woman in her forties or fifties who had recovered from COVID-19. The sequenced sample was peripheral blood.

The CDR3 is CAISKDSAGYTF. The CDR3 DNA sequence: TGTGCCATCAGTAAGGACTCTGCTGGCTACACCTTC. The chain couples TRBV10-3 to TRBJ1-2, with no clear D. Trimming took off 5 bases at V and 7 bases at J, with 11 bases between the two ends. The V gene's germline CDR1 is ENHRY and CDR2 SYGVKD. This CDR3 has 12 residues.